Listed below are T cell receptor beta chains from one sample, sequenced in a study of blood T cell repertoires in COVID-19. Libraries were prepared by immunoSEQ multiplex PCR; TCRdb keeps only in-frame clonotypes and omits some of them. The sample lists about 210,000 clones, 75% to 85% occurring once. Sequenced sample: peripheral blood. The receptors were gathered from a woman in her 70s with COVID-19, enrolled during active disease. Both conserved end residues are part of each CDR3. A D gene is named only where the DNA matches it firmly. Clone size is not always given. Where it is, it says once, few, many or a class for expanded clones.

cdr3_nt cdr3_aa d_call j_call v_call clone_size
TGTGCCAGCAGTTACGGACAGATGCCCACAGATACGCAGTATTTT CASSYGQMPTDTQYF . TRBJ2-3 TRBV27 .
TGCGCCAGCAGTTCCGGACAGCTGGGGTTCACTGAAGCTTTCTTT CASSSGQLGFTEAFF . TRBJ1-1 TRBV5-1 once
TGCGCCAGCAGCTTGACAGGGGACTCCTACGAGCAGTACTTC CASSLTGDSYEQYF TRBD1 TRBJ2-7 TRBV5-1 once
TGTGCCAGCAGCTTGGCGTTTAGTGGCTACACCTTC CASSLAFSGYTF . TRBJ1-2 TRBV5-4 .
TGTGCCAGCAGCTTAGAGAGGGGGGGTAACTATGGCTACACCTTC CASSLERGGNYGYTF . TRBJ1-2 TRBV7-2 .
TGTGCCAGCAGCTTTAAACAGGGGAATGAAAAACTGTTTTTT CASSFKQGNEKLFF TRBD1 TRBJ1-4 TRBV7-2 once
TGTGCCAGCAGCGGAGGACCGGCGGGTGCTTACGAGCAGTACTTC CASSGGPAGAYEQYF . TRBJ2-7 TRBV9 few
TGTGCCAGCAGCTTCGAGCGTCCGTCAACGGGCTCCTATAATTCACCCCTCCACTTT CASSFERPSTGSYNSPLHF . TRBJ1-6 TRBV7-3 once
TGTGCCAGCAGTCTGGACAGGAACAATGAGCAGTTCTTC CASSLDRNNEQFF TRBD1 TRBJ2-1 TRBV7-9 .
TGTGCCAGCAGCGTTAGCGGGGGGGCTGGGGCGGAGACCCAGTACTTC CASSVSGGAGAETQYF TRBD2 TRBJ2-5 TRBV7-2 .
TGTGCCATCAGGCGGGGGGACACTGAAGCTTTCTTT CAIRRGDTEAFF . TRBJ1-1 TRBV10-3 .
TGTGCCAGCAGCTTCCCCCAAACAGCACACTCTGGGGCCAACGTCCTGACTTTC CASSFPQTAHSGANVLTF . TRBJ2-6 TRBV7-2 .
TGTGCCAGCAGCGTTACTAGCGGGGGTCAAGAGACCCAGTACTTC CASSVTSGGQETQYF TRBD2 TRBJ2-5 TRBV5-4 .
TGCGCCAGCAGCTTGGACAGGGGGCGCCTTAGTGGGGCCAACGTCCTGACTTTC CASSLDRGRLSGANVLTF TRBD1 TRBJ2-6 TRBV5-1 .
TGTGCCAGTAGTATGGTGGAGACCCTTCACTACTATGGCTACACCTTC CASSMVETLHYYGYTF . TRBJ1-2 TRBV19 .
TGCGCCAGCAGCTTGAACAGCTATGGCTACACCTTC CASSLNSYGYTF . TRBJ1-2 TRBV5-1 .
TGTGCCAGCAGCTTAAACCGGGACATCGGGGAGCTGTTTTTT CASSLNRDIGELFF . TRBJ2-2 TRBV7-2 .
TGTGCCAGCAGCGTTTCAGGGTTTTTTGGCTCTGGGGCCAACGTCCTGACTTTC CASSVSGFFGSGANVLTF . TRBJ2-6 TRBV9 .
TGTGCCATCAGCTCTCAGGCAGGGGGACAGCCCCAGCATTTT CAISSQAGGQPQHF TRBD1 TRBJ1-5 TRBV10-3 .
TGTGCCAGCAGCCCCCCAATTAAGGCCAGGGGGGATGGCTACACCTTC CASSPPIKARGDGYTF TRBD1 TRBJ1-2 TRBV7-9 few
TGTGCCAGCAGCCAATGGGACAGAGGGTTTCCCAAAAACATTCAGTACTTC CASSQWDRGFPKNIQYF TRBD1 TRBJ2-4 TRBV14 once
TGTGCCAGCAGCCCTGAAGCGGAGCCAAGAAATTATGGCTACACCTTC CASSPEAEPRNYGYTF . TRBJ1-2 TRBV5-6 once
TGTGCCAGCAGCCTGTCGGCGACAGAGGTCTCCTACAATGAGCAGTTCTTC CASSLSATEVSYNEQFF . TRBJ2-1 TRBV9 .
TGTGCCAGCAGCAAAAGACAGCAGGGGTACGAGCAGTACTTC CASSKRQQGYEQYF . TRBJ2-7 TRBV21-1 .
TGTGCCACCAGTGAGCCAGGAACTGGCGGCTACACCTTC CATSEPGTGGYTF . TRBJ1-2 TRBV24-1 .
TGTGCCAGCAGTGATCCTCGGACGGGGGGTGAAAAACTGTTTTTT CASSDPRTGGEKLFF . TRBJ1-4 TRBV25-1 .
TGTGCCAGCCACCCGAGCGGGGAGACTGAAGCTTTCTTT CASHPSGETEAFF . TRBJ1-1 TRBV6-5 .
TGTGCCAGCAGTTACGGACAAAGCACTGAAGCTTTCTTT CASSYGQSTEAFF . TRBJ1-1 TRBV6-2/TRBV6-3 .
TGTGCCAGCAGTTTCAGATGGACTCATGAAAAACTGTTTTTT CASSFRWTHEKLFF . TRBJ1-4 TRBV27 .
TGTGCCAGCAGTGCTACCCGGGACAAGAACACTGAAGCTTTCTTT CASSATRDKNTEAFF . TRBJ1-1 TRBV6-4 .
TGTGCCAGCAGCTTAGCAGGGGTCGGAAACACCATATATTTT CASSLAGVGNTIYF . TRBJ1-3 TRBV11-2 .
TGTGCCAGCAGTTTCAGCGCCGGGGAGCTGTTTTTT CASSFSAGELFF . TRBJ2-2 TRBV12-3/TRBV12-4 .
TGTGCCTGGACCGGGACTAGCGGTTACAATGAGCAGTTCTTC CAWTGTSGYNEQFF TRBD2 TRBJ2-1 TRBV30 .
TGTGCCAGCAGTTACGGCCTAGCGGGAGGGGTGGAGCTGTTTTTT CASSYGLAGGVELFF TRBD2 TRBJ2-2 TRBV6-2/TRBV6-3 .
TGTGCCAGCAGCGCCCTCCGGTCCCTCTACACCTTC CASSALRSLYTF . TRBJ1-2 TRBV7-8 .
TGTGCCAGCAGTTTCAAAAAATCCGGGACAGGGGCCGGGGAGCTGTTTTTT CASSFKKSGTGAGELFF TRBD1 TRBJ2-2 TRBV27 .
TGTGCCAGCAGTCCCGACAGGGTAGTGAACACTGAAGCTTTCTTT CASSPDRVVNTEAFF TRBD1 TRBJ1-1 TRBV2 .
TGTGCCAGCAGCTTTGGGGGCCGTCCCGAAGGGACCCAGTACTTC CASSFGGRPEGTQYF . TRBJ2-5 TRBV7-2 .
TGTGCCAGCAGCTTGGGACAGAACACTGAAGCTTTCTTT CASSLGQNTEAFF . TRBJ1-1 TRBV7-3 few
TGTGCCAGCAGCCAAGAGCCGAAGGGGGACACTGAAGCTTTCTTT CASSQEPKGDTEAFF . TRBJ1-1 TRBV3-1/TRBV3-2 .
TGCAGTGCTAGTCCTGAGGGGGTCTCGAAAAACATTCAGTACTTC CSASPEGVSKNIQYF . TRBJ2-4 TRBV20-1 .
TGTGCCAGCAGCTTAGAAGGGACAGCGCTAACGTTAGGAGAAAACACCATATATTTT CASSLEGTALTLGENTIYF TRBD1 TRBJ1-3 TRBV11-3 .
TGTGCCAGCAGCTTAGTTGCAGGGGGCTCTGGAAACACCATATATTTT CASSLVAGGSGNTIYF TRBD1 TRBJ1-3 TRBV7-2 .
TGTGCCAGCTGGGGGGATAGGGGGAACACTGAAGCTTTCTTT CASWGDRGNTEAFF . TRBJ1-1 TRBV6-5 .
TGCGCCAGCAGCCAAACAGGGTCCTACGAGCAGTACTTC CASSQTGSYEQYF . TRBJ2-7 TRBV5-1 .
TGTGCCAGCAGCGTTGACAGGAACTATGGCTACACCTTC CASSVDRNYGYTF . TRBJ1-2 TRBV7-2 few
TGTGCCAGCAGTGTCCGGACTAGCGGAACTCCCTCCTACGAGCAGTACTTC CASSVRTSGTPSYEQYF TRBD2 TRBJ2-7 TRBV27 .
TGTGCCAGCAGTGTCCGACTCCTACAGGGGGCGCGAGCTTTCTTT CASSVRLLQGARAFF TRBD1 TRBJ1-1 TRBV2 .
TGTGCCAGCAGCTTCCGGGACAGGGGTTACTATGGCTACACCTTC CASSFRDRGYYGYTF TRBD1 TRBJ1-2 TRBV5-4 .
TGTGCCAGTAGTGGGCTACAGGGCAGCCGCTCTGGGGCCAACGTCCTGACTTTC CASSGLQGSRSGANVLTF . TRBJ2-6 TRBV19 .